These 25 T cell receptor beta chains were all obtained from the same sample, sequenced in a study of blood T cell repertoires in COVID-19. Produced via immunoSEQ multiplex PCR; TCRdb's table is partial and in-frame only. This sample has some 150,000 clones, with around nine tenths found just once. Specimen: peripheral blood. These receptors all stem from a woman between 50 and 59 years old with active or convalescent COVID-19.

The chain recombines TRBV7-3 with TRBJ1-1, with 7 bases matching TRBD1. J lost 3 bases, V lost 6 bases, and 7 bases had no gene match. Germline CDR1 is SGHTA and CDR2 is FQGTGA. The CDR3 extends over 14 amino acids. The CDR3 coding sequence is TGTGCCAGCAGAACACAGGGGTCGGACACTGAAGCTTTCTTT. The encoded protein is CASRTQGSDTEAFF.

The chain recombines TRBV10-3 with TRBJ1-1; the match to TRBD1 covers 7 bases. Losses at the gene ends were 6 bases for V and 6 bases for J; bases not matched to a gene: 13. CDR3 length equals 15 residues. Germline V gene data show CDR1 as ENHRY and CDR2 as SYGVKD. CDR3 loop: CAIRVSTGTFSEAFF. DNA for the CDR3: TGTGCCATCAGGGTCTCGACAGGGACGTTCTCTGAAGCTTTCTTT.

V is TRBV19 and J is TRBJ1-5, with 10 nucleotides matching TRBD1. The CDR3 covers 16 residues. Trimming removed 6 bases from V and 6 bases from J; junction bases left unmatched: 11. The germline V gene has CDR1 LNHDA and CDR2 SQIVND (reference sequence). The CDR3 sequence: CASRFSPGQGSQPQHF. Written as DNA, the CDR3 is TGTGCCAGTAGATTTTCACCGGGACAGGGGTCTCAGCCCCAGCATTTT.

The chain combines TRBV5-6 with TRBJ2-7, with a possible D match to TRBD1 (8 bases). V was pared by 2 bases and J by 4 bases, with 16 bases between. The CDR3 runs 15 residues. Germline CDR1 SGHDT, CDR2 YYEEEE. The CDR3 bases are TGTGCCAGCAGCTTTAACAGGGGGGGATGGTACGAGCAGTACTTC. Its protein product is CASSFNRGGWYEQYF.

In this sample, this clone turned up once. This chain connects TRBV9 to TRBJ2-1; TRBD1 might be the D (5 bases). V was cut by 0 bases and J by 5 bases, with 18 bases left in between. This CDR3 is 17 amino acids long. Germline V gene data show CDR1 as SGDLS and CDR2 as YYNGEE. The CDR3 coding sequence is TGTGCCAGCAGCGTAGCTACGGCAACAGGTGGGAACAATGAGCAGTTCTTC. Translation: CASSVATATGGNNEQFF.

This clone was found once. The chain employs TRBV4-1 and TRBJ2-7, with 9 bases lining up with TRBD2. The CDR3 is 19 amino acids. Germline trimming cut 6 bases from V and 0 bases from J; bases unmatched to any gene: 18. Looked up from germline, CDR1 is MGHRA and CDR2 is YSYEKL. This CDR3 is CASSPKRSPSGRLSYEQYF. As DNA, the CDR3 is TGCGCCAGCAGTCCCAAGAGGTCACCCAGCGGGAGGCTCTCCTACGAGCAGTACTTC.

The CDR3 is CASSEAAGGLTGELFF. The CDR3 DNA reads TGTGCCAGCAGTGAAGCGGCGGGGGGTCTCACCGGGGAGCTGTTTTTT. This chain joins TRBV6-1 and TRBJ2-2, with 8 bases aligning to TRBD2. Germline V gene data show CDR1 as MNHNS and CDR2 as SASEGT. V trimming: 0 bases; J trimming: 4 bases; junction bases outside the gene matches: 4. The CDR3 has 16 amino acids.

The rearrangement joins TRBV5-4 to TRBJ1-1; 8 bases are a match to TRBD1. CDR1 and CDR2 from the germline V gene are SGHNT and YYREEE (reference sequence). This CDR3 is 13 amino acids long. Trimming took 4 bases from V and 8 from J; bases not matched to a gene: 7. The chain's CDR3 is CASSRPGTGEAFF. Written as DNA, the CDR3 is TGTGCCAGCAGCCGTCCCGGGACAGGCGAAGCTTTCTTT.

The V and J genes are TRBV27 and TRBJ2-6; no definite D call. V was trimmed by 3 bases and J by 0 bases, leaving 3 bases between them. This CDR3 comprises 14 residues. Per the germline V gene, CDR1 is MNHEY and CDR2 is SMNVEV (reference sequence). The CDR3: CASSFSSGANVLTF. For the CDR3, the DNA is TGTGCCAGCAGTTTCAGCTCTGGGGCCAACGTCCTGACTTTC.

This chain links TRBV11-2 with TRBJ1-6; D unresolved. The CDR3 is 14 residues long. Germline loops: CDR1 SGHAT, CDR2 FQNNGV. V lost 1 base to trimming and J lost 7 bases, with 8 bases between them. In DNA form, the CDR3 reads TGTGCCAGCAGCTTAGCGGCGGGAAATTCACCCCTCCACTTT. This encodes CASSLAAGNSPLHF.

The CDR3 region has the DNA TGTGCCAGCAGCAGTACAACAGTTTCTGCGGGGGGTACGCAGTATTTT. Translated: CASSSTTVSAGGTQYF. The rearrangement links TRBV7-2 to TRBJ2-3; 8 bases line up with TRBD2. V shed 5 bases and J 8 bases; nucleotides not matched to a gene: 15. This CDR3 has 16 residues. Germline V gene data show CDR1 as SGHTA and CDR2 as FQGNSA.

The rearrangement joins TRBV24-1 to TRBJ2-1; the match to TRBD2 covers 14 bases. Germline CDR1 reads KGHDR; CDR2 reads SFDVKD. The CDR3 contains 17 residues. Unmatched junction bases numbered 8, after V lost 3 bases and J lost 8 bases. CDR3 nucleotide sequence: TGTGCCACCAGTGATCGGGGGACTAGCGGGAGCGGCTATGAGCAGTTCTTC. Translation gives CATSDRGTSGSGYEQFF.

The chain links TRBV7-6 to TRBJ1-1, with a possible D match to TRBD1 (5 bases). V lost 1 base to trimming and J lost 3 bases, with 12 bases between them. The CDR3 is 15 residues long. Germline V CDR1 and CDR2: SGHVS, FNYEAQ. For the CDR3, the DNA is TGTGCCAGCAGCTTAGGAGGAGGGGCAGACACTGAAGCTTTCTTT. It translates to CASSLGGGADTEAFF.

The chain links TRBV7-2 to TRBJ1-5; D not certain. Trimming stripped 5 bases from V and 3 bases from J, with 8 bases between. Germline V gives CDR1 SGHTA, CDR2 FQGNSA. This CDR3 spans 13 amino acids. The CDR3 sequence is CASSRDYNQPQHF. CDR3 bases: TGTGCCAGCAGCCGTGACTACAATCAGCCCCAGCATTTT.

V is TRBV6-4 and J is TRBJ2-1; maybe TRBD1 (5 bases). The germline V gene has CDR1 MRHNA and CDR2 SNTAGT. Between the trimmed V and J ends, which lost 4 bases and 9 bases, there was a span of 10 bases. The length of the CDR3 is 12 residues. The CDR3 nucleotides read TGTGCCAGCAGTGCCAAAAGGGGTGAGCAGTTCTTC. It yields the protein CASSAKRGEQFF.

The chain couples TRBV27 to TRBJ2-7; 11 positions agree with TRBD1. Germline CDR1 MNHEY, CDR2 SMNVEV (reference sequence). V lost 1 base to trimming and J lost 3 bases; unmatched junction nucleotides: 5. The CDR3 contains 16 residues. DNA of the CDR3: TGTGCCAGCAGTTTATACAGGGACAGGGGGTTCTACGAGCAGTACTTC. This gives the protein CASSLYRDRGFYEQYF.

This clone was counted between two and nine times. This chain uses TRBV3-1 (or the pseudogene TRBV3-2) with TRBJ1-1, with 8 bases matching TRBD1. V lost 4 bases and J lost 5; bases outside the gene matches: 6. Germline V gene sequence: CDR1 LGHDT, CDR2 YNNKEL (reference sequence). CDR3 length: 14 residues. The CDR3 region is CASSLQTGATEAFF. CDR3 bases: TGTGCCAGCAGCCTCCAGACAGGGGCGACTGAAGCTTTCTTT.

The chain is built from TRBV7-3 and TRBJ2-3; 9 positions match TRBD2. Germline V gene lookup returns CDR1 SGHTA and CDR2 FQGTGA. This CDR3 has 17 amino acids. The trim removed 1 base at V and 2 bases at J, leaving 7 bases unmatched. In DNA form, the CDR3 reads TGTGCCAGCAGCTTAATGGCGCTAGCGGGGCACACAGATACGCAGTATTTT. Its translation is CASSLMALAGHTDTQYF.

The chain carries TRBV28 and TRBJ1-6, with D perhaps matching TRBD1 (5 bases). The CDR3 sequence is 17 residues long. Germline V gene data show CDR1 as MDHEN and CDR2 as SYDVKM. V dropped 5 bases and J dropped 9 bases, with 23 bases sitting between them. The CDR3 DNA follows: TGTGCCAGCAGTGAAATCTCCTCGACAGATGCTTCTTCACCCCTCCACTTT. It specifies CASSEISSTDASSPLHF.

The chain recombines TRBV7-2 with TRBJ1-1; weak D call: TRBD1 (6 bases). The length of the CDR3 is 17 residues. V lost 4 bases and J lost 3, with 21 bases in between. Germline values: CDR1 SGHTA, CDR2 FQGNSA. CDR3 bases: TGTGCCAGCAGCTCCGCAGGGGACGTTGGGAGAGACACTGAAGCTTTCTTT. It codes for CASSSAGDVGRDTEAFF.

V is TRBV7-2 and J is TRBJ1-5; D remains unclear. Germline V gene lookup returns CDR1 SGHTA and CDR2 FQGNSA. CDR3 size: 15 residues. Trimming cost V 4 bases and J 3 bases, with 13 bases left between them. The chain's CDR3 is CASSSDRGPNQPQHF. DNA of the CDR3: TGTGCCAGCAGCTCTGACCGGGGTCCCAATCAGCCCCAGCATTTT.

The V gene is TRBV5-1, the J gene TRBJ2-1, with 12 bases lining up with TRBD1. This CDR3 comprises 15 residues. Germline CDR1 and CDR2: SGHRS and YFSETQ. V shed 3 bases and J 8 bases; nucleotides not matched to a gene: 6. CDR3 sequence (DNA): TGCGCCAGCAGCTCCACCGGGACAGGGGGCCATGAGCAGTTCTTC. Its translation is CASSSTGTGGHEQFF.

The chain carries TRBV7-9 and TRBJ1-1, with no clear D. V was trimmed by 3 bases and J by 6 bases, leaving 8 bases between them. CDR1 is SEHNR, CDR2 FQNEAQ, per germline (reference sequence). The CDR3 consists of 12 residues. CDR3 sequence: CASSFPRAEAFF. Written as DNA, the CDR3 is TGTGCCAGCAGCTTCCCTCGGGCTGAAGCTTTCTTT.

The chain combines TRBV29-1 with TRBJ1-2, with D perhaps TRBD1 (6 bases). CDR1 is SQVTM and CDR2 is ANQGSEA in the germline V gene. This CDR3 contains 11 residues. V dropped 6 bases and J dropped 3 bases, with 8 bases sitting between them. CDR3 protein: CSVRQDYGYTF. Written as DNA, the CDR3 is TGCAGCGTGAGACAGGACTATGGCTACACCTTC. The full variable domain, its missing parts supplied by reference TRBV29-1 and TRBJ1-2, is SAVISQKPSRDICQRGTSLTIQCQVDSQVTMMFWYRQQPGQSLTLIATANQGSEATYESGFVIDKFPISRPNLTFSTLTVSNMSPEDSSIYLCSVRQDYGYTFGSGTRLTVV.

This chain uses TRBV6-5 with TRBJ1-1; 7 bases line up with TRBD1. This CDR3 spans 13 amino acids. Germline values: CDR1 MNHEY, CDR2 SVGAGI. With V trimmed by 7 bases and J by 4 bases, 6 bases remained unmatched. The CDR3 DNA is TGTGCCAGCACTCAACAGGGGACCACTGAAGCTTTCTTT. Protein: CASTQQGTTEAFF.